These T cell receptor beta chains were read from a single sample in a study of PD-L1 blockade in urothelial cancer. Assay: immunoSEQ multiplex PCR; the TCRdb copy retains only in-frame clones and omits some. The top ten hold around 15% of the sample, which has tens of thousands of clones, around 90% seen once. The sample here was PBMCs, taken around atezolizumab (anti-PD-L1) treatment. These receptors were obtained from a woman aged 55-69 years with urothelial cancer. Both conserved end residues are part of each CDR3. D genes are given only for firm matches. The size field is filled for only some rows; it gives once, few, many or a size class.

-,TRBJ1-2,TRBV4-1,-,TGCGCCAGCAGCCGAGAGACCAGGGACTATGGCTACACCTTC,CASSRETRDYGYTF
-,TRBJ2-2,TRBV7-9,-,TGTGCCAGCAGCTTCCTTACTCGGGGTGGGACCGGGGAGCTGTTTTTT,CASSFLTRGGTGELFF
TRBD1,TRBJ2-3,TRBV2,-,TGTGCCAGCAAAAGGGACAGGTCTAGCACAGATACGCAGTATTTT,CASKRDRSSTDTQYF
-,TRBJ1-2,TRBV7-9,-,TGTGCCAGCAGCTTACAGGGTTATGGCTACACCTTC,CASSLQGYGYTF
TRBD2,TRBJ2-6,TRBV27,-,TGTGCCAGCAGTCCCCTGCGGGAGGCCTCTGGGGCCAACGTCCTGACTTTC,CASSPLREASGANVLTF
-,TRBJ2-7,TRBV5-1,-,TGCGCCAGCAGCTTGGAGTCGGGCTACGAGCAGTACTTC,CASSLESGYEQYF
TRBD1,TRBJ1-5,TRBV7-4,-,TGTGCCAGCAGCTTATCCGTCGATGGACAGGACTATCAGCCCCAGCATTTT,CASSLSVDGQDYQPQHF
TRBD1,TRBJ2-5,TRBV7-9,-,TGTGCCAGCAGCCGCATCAGGGGGCGGATCGGGGAGACCCAGTACTTC,CASSRIRGRIGETQYF
-,TRBJ1-6,TRBV6-1,-,TGTGCCAGCAGTGAACGGGGGTTTTGGTCACCCCTCCACTTT,CASSERGFWSPLHF
-,TRBJ2-5,TRBV29-1,-,TGCAGCGCTGGAGTCCGAGAGACCCAGTACTTC,CSAGVRETQYF
TRBD1,TRBJ2-7,TRBV7-9,-,TGTGCCAGCAGCTACCCCGGGACAGGGGGCGTTCGGTACTTC,CASSYPGTGGVRYF
-,TRBJ2-1,TRBV21-1,-,TGTGCCAGCAAGAACGCCGAGACTAGCGGGAGGGGTGAGGGCAATGAGCAGTTCTTC,CASKNAETSGRGEGNEQFF
TRBD2,TRBJ2-7,TRBV4-2,-,TGTGCCAGCAGCCAAGGTGGACTAGCGGGAGACTACGAGCAGTACTTC,CASSQGGLAGDYEQYF
-,TRBJ1-3,TRBV30,once,TGTGCCTGGAGCAATGGAAACACCATATATTTT,CAWSNGNTIYF
-,TRBJ2-1,TRBV2,-,TGTGCCAGCCTCGGTCAGGGGACAAATGAGCAGTTCTTC,CASLGQGTNEQFF
-,TRBJ2-2,TRBV5-4,-,TGTGCCAGCAGCTTGGCCGGCAGGGAAGAGGAGCTGTTTTTT,CASSLAGREEELFF
-,TRBJ2-5,TRBV18,-,TGTGCCAGCTCCCCAGGGCTCCAAGAGACCCAGTACTTC,CASSPGLQETQYF
TRBD1,TRBJ2-7,TRBV5-1,-,TGCGCCAGCAAGATAGAGGGGGCCTCCTACGAGCAGTACTTC,CASKIEGASYEQYF
TRBD1,TRBJ2-2,TRBV7-9,-,TGTGCCAGCAGCTCGGACAGGGGGTACGCCGGGGAGCTGTTTTTT,CASSSDRGYAGELFF
-,TRBJ2-5,TRBV2,few,TGTGCCAGCAGTTGGACAGAAGAGACCCAGTACTTC,CASSWTEETQYF
TRBD1,TRBJ2-5,TRBV19,-,TGTGCCAGTAGTATTACAGGGGGCCAAGAGACCCAGTACTTC,CASSITGGQETQYF
-,TRBJ2-3,TRBV7-8,-,TGTGCCAGCAGCCATACAGATACGCAGTATTTT,CASSHTDTQYF
-,TRBJ2-3,TRBV6-5,-,TGTGCCAGCAGTTACTCTCAAGATACGCAGTATTTT,CASSYSQDTQYF
TRBD1,TRBJ2-3,TRBV6-5,-,TGTGCCAGCAGTTCCGTGGACAGGGATGTAAATACGCAGTATTTT,CASSSVDRDVNTQYF
-,TRBJ2-2,TRBV6-5,-,TGTGCCAGCAGTTACAAGCAGGGGTCCGGGGAGCTGTTTTTT,CASSYKQGSGELFF
TRBD2,TRBJ2-1,TRBV19,once,TGTGCCAGTAGCTCCGGGACTAGCGGATACAATGAGCAGTTCTTC,CASSSGTSGYNEQFF
TRBD2,TRBJ2-6,TRBV7-3,-,TGTGCCAGCAGCTTAAGCCCTAGCGGGTCTGGGGCCAACGTCCTGACTTTC,CASSLSPSGSGANVLTF
TRBD2,TRBJ2-5,TRBV7-3,-,TGTGCCAGCAGCTACCGACTAGCGGGTATCCAAGAGACCCAGTACTTC,CASSYRLAGIQETQYF
TRBD2,TRBJ2-2,TRBV7-9,-,TGTGCCAGCAGCCGGGGACTAGCGGGAGTCGGGGAGCTGTTTTTT,CASSRGLAGVGELFF
TRBD2,TRBJ2-1,TRBV19,-,TGTGCCAGTAGTAGGACCTCAGGACTAGCGGGAAGTAGCAATGAGCAGTTCTTC,CASSRTSGLAGSSNEQFF
TRBD1,TRBJ2-7,TRBV28,-,TGTGCCAGCAGTTTTCAATACAGGGGACGGGAGCAGTACTTC,CASSFQYRGREQYF
-,TRBJ2-3,TRBV4-1,-,TGCGCCAGCAGCCCTCCCGAGGCGGATACGCAGTATTTT,CASSPPEADTQYF
-,TRBJ2-1,TRBV5-1,-,TGCGCCAGCAGCTTGGCGGGAAGCTCAATCGAGCAGTTCTTC,CASSLAGSSIEQFF
TRBD1,TRBJ1-4,TRBV28,few,TGTGCCAGCAGTCAGCAGGGGGACTTGGAAAAACTGTTTTTT,CASSQQGDLEKLFF
TRBD1,TRBJ2-1,TRBV5-5,-,TGTGCCAGCAGCCCGAGGGGCGGACAGGGATTTCGGGGTGAGCAGTTCTTC,CASSPRGGQGFRGEQFF
TRBD1,TRBJ2-1,TRBV2,-,TGTGCCACCCAGAGACAGGGCCCAAACATCTACAATGAGCAGTTCTTC,CATQRQGPNIYNEQFF
-,TRBJ2-1,TRBV7-9,-,TGTGCCAGCAGCCTAACCGGGACTCACAATGAGCAGTTCTTC,CASSLTGTHNEQFF
TRBD1,TRBJ1-2,TRBV28,-,TGTGCCAGCAGTTGGACCGGGACAGGGGGCGATGGCTACACCTTC,CASSWTGTGGDGYTF
TRBD1,TRBJ1-5,TRBV28,-,TGTGCCAGCAGCACCCAACGACAGGGCTTCAATCAGCCCCAGCATTTT,CASSTQRQGFNQPQHF
TRBD2,TRBJ2-3,TRBV7-9,-,TGTGCCAGCAGCTTAAGTTTTAGCGGGCTGAGCACAGATACGCAGTATTTT,CASSLSFSGLSTDTQYF
TRBD2,TRBJ2-5,TRBV9,-,TGTGCCTCTGACTCCGGGGAGGGCCCCACAGAGACCCAGTACTTC,CASDSGEGPTETQYF